A selection of T cell receptor beta chains follows, all from one sample in a study of T cells in Graves' hyperthyroidism and ophthalmopathy. TCRdb reprocessed the multiplex PCR reads via MiXCR and lists one record per CDR3 protein. Among roughly 720,000 distinct CDR3 sequences listed, 15% to 20% were seen once. The sample was blood. All receptors derive from a man aged 50 to 60 with Graves' hyperthyroidism. Each CDR3 is given with its conserved first and last residue. A D gene is named only where the DNA matches it firmly. Expanded clones are given a class, and other clones once, few, many or no size at all.

clone_size | j_call | d_call | v_call | cdr3_nt | cdr3_aa
- | TRBJ2-7 | TRBD2 | TRBV5-1 | TGCGCCAGCAGCGCGGGGACTAGCGGGAGCGTCTACGAGCAGTACTTC | CASSAGTSGSVYEQYF
- | TRBJ2-1 | TRBD1 | TRBV24-1 | TGTGCCACCAGTGATCTATCCGGGACAGGGTACAATGAGCAGTTCTTC | CATSDLSGTGYNEQFF
once | TRBJ2-3 | - | TRBV5-1 | TGCGCCAGCGTTGAGAGGACCGGAGGAGATACGCAGTATTTT | CASVERTGGDTQYF
few | TRBJ2-5 | - | TRBV30 | TGTGCCTGTTCAGGAGGGATACTACAGTACTTC | CACSGGILQYF
many | TRBJ1-1 | TRBD1 | TRBV28 | TGTGCCAGCAGTTCATACAACAGGGGCTACACTGAAGCTTTCTTT | CASSSYNRGYTEAFF
few | TRBJ2-7 | - | TRBV18 | TGTGCCAGCTCACCCTCCCTCAACCCCTACGAGCAGTACTTC | CASSPSLNPYEQYF
few | TRBJ1-4 | TRBD1 | TRBV28 | TGTGCCAGCAGTTTATCGGGACAGGGGCTTGAAAAACTGTTTTTT | CASSLSGQGLEKLFF
few | TRBJ1-1 | TRBD1 | TRBV7-3 | TGTGCCAGCAGCTCGTACAGGGGGTACTTCGCTTTCTTT | CASSSYRGYFAFF
- | TRBJ1-1 | - | TRBV5-1 | TGCGCCAGCAGCCTAGGACTGATTTATGACACTGAAGCTTTCTTT | CASSLGLIYDTEAFF
many | TRBJ2-7 | - | TRBV28 | TGTGCCAGCAGCCATTTTAATCAGGGCAACTACGAGCAGTACTTC | CASSHFNQGNYEQYF
many | TRBJ2-7 | - | TRBV7-8 | TGTGCCAGCAGCAGCAGCTGGCCTAGCGCCTACGAGCAGTACTTC | CASSSSWPSAYEQYF
once | TRBJ1-2 | - | TRBV19 | TGTGCCAGTAGTGCCGGGACCGCGCAGGACTATGGCTGCACCTTC | CASSAGTAQDYGCTF
- | TRBJ2-5 | TRBD2 | TRBV5-1 | TGCGCCAGCAACGGAAAGCTGACTAGCGGGAAAGAGACCCAGTACTTC | CASNGKLTSGKETQYF
few | TRBJ2-3 | - | TRBV5-4 | TGTGCCAGCAGCTTGGCGATAGGGTGGGAGCACACAGATACGCAGTATTTT | CASSLAIGWEHTDTQYF
few | TRBJ1-1 | - | TRBV4-1 | TGCGCCAGCAGCCAAGAAAGAAGGGGCAGGGTAAACACTGAAGCTTTCTTT | CASSQERRGRVNTEAFF
- | TRBJ1-4 | TRBD1 | TRBV15 | TGTGCCACCAGCGGAACAGGGGCAACTAATGAAAAACTGTTTTTT | CATSGTGATNEKLFF
once | TRBJ1-2 | - | TRBV28 | TGTGTCAGCAGTCAGAATACCCCGGACGGAGAAAACTATGGCTACACCTTC | CVSSQNTPDGENYGYTF
many | TRBJ2-1 | TRBD2 | TRBV12-5 | TGTGCTAGTGGCATGACTAGCGGGATTAACAATGAGCAGTTCTTC | CASGMTSGINNEQFF
many | TRBJ2-5 | TRBD2 | TRBV20-1 | TGCAGTGCTACGACTAGCGGGATCCTCGAGACCCAGTACTTC | CSATTSGILETQYF
many | TRBJ2-2 | - | TRBV24-1 | TGTGCCACCAGTGCGCGACAGGCGGTGAACACCGGGGAGCTGTTTTTT | CATSARQAVNTGELFF
many | TRBJ2-2 | - | TRBV2 | TGTGCCAGCGGGCTGGGGCCCAACACCGGGGAGCTGTTTTTT | CASGLGPNTGELFF
few | TRBJ2-1 | - | TRBV4-1 | TGCGCCAGCAGGTCAGGGGACTCCTACAATGAGCAGTTCTTC | CASRSGDSYNEQFF
- | TRBJ1-2 | - | TRBV29-1 | TGCAGCGTTTTTGATCCCTTCTATGGCTACACCTTC | CSVFDPFYGYTF
few | TRBJ1-4 | - | TRBV11-2 | TGTGCCAGCAGCCGCGGCGCAACTAATGAAAAACTGTTTTTT | CASSRGATNEKLFF
few | TRBJ2-7 | - | TRBV27 | TGTGCCAGTCCTTGCCCAGACCTTTCCTACGAGCAGTACTTC | CASPCPDLSYEQYF
many | TRBJ2-7 | - | TRBV11-2 | TGTGCCAGCAGCTTAGATCCCCAAGACACCTACGAGCAGTACTTC | CASSLDPQDTYEQYF
many | TRBJ2-3 | - | TRBV7-9 | TGTGCCAGCAGCTTAAAGCTAGCCACTGGGGATACGCAGTATTTT | CASSLKLATGDTQYF
many | TRBJ1-1 | TRBD1 | TRBV11-2 | TGTGCCAGCAGCTTAACCAGGGGGCCGATGGAAGCTTTCTTT | CASSLTRGPMEAFF
many | TRBJ1-1 | - | TRBV28 | TGTGCCAGCAGTTACCCGACAGAAACCGACACTGAAGCTTTCTTT | CASSYPTETDTEAFF
many | TRBJ2-1 | - | TRBV19 | TGTGCCAGTAGTATCAATATGGGCTTCAGCTCCTACAATGAGCAGTTCTTC | CASSINMGFSSYNEQFF
- | TRBJ2-3 | - | TRBV29-1 | TGCAGCGTTGAAGTGGGCGGACAAGATACGCAGTATTTT | CSVEVGGQDTQYF
many | TRBJ2-2 | - | TRBV2 | TGTGCCAGCCAGGGAAGCGGTCCCACCGGGGAGCTGTTTTTT | CASQGSGPTGELFF
- | TRBJ2-1 | - | TRBV9 | TGTGCCAGCAGCGCCCAAGGTAGCAGTGAGCAGTTCTTC | CASSAQGSSEQFF
many | TRBJ2-7 | - | TRBV19 | TGTGCCAGTAGTATCCACAGCGCTGCCTACGAGCAGTACTTC | CASSIHSAAYEQYF
many | TRBJ2-7 | TRBD2 | TRBV7-9 | TGTGCCAGCAGCTCACTAGCGGGGACCTACGAGCAGTACTTC | CASSSLAGTYEQYF
few | TRBJ1-2 | TRBD1 | TRBV10-3 | TGTGCCATCAGCACGGGACAGGGAGACTATGGCTACACCTTC | CAISTGQGDYGYTF
many | TRBJ2-5 | TRBD2 | TRBV3-1 | TGTGCCAGCAGCCAAGGACTAGCGGGAGGCCGAGAGACCCAGTACTTC | CASSQGLAGGRETQYF
- | TRBJ1-3 | TRBD1 | TRBV7-8 | TGTGCCAGCAGCTCAAGGGGGCTAGCCGGAAACACCATATATTTT | CASSSRGLAGNTIYF
- | TRBJ2-7 | TRBD2 | TRBV20-1 | TGCAGTGCTAGTGGCGGGACTAGCGGGACCTACGAGCAGTACTTC | CSASGGTSGTYEQYF
many | TRBJ2-3 | - | TRBV5-1 | TGCGCCAGCAGCGTGGGACACACGGAACCCACAGATACGCAGTATTTT | CASSVGHTEPTDTQYF
- | TRBJ2-7 | - | TRBV11-2 | TGTGCCAGCAGCTTAAGGTTGTCTGTTGACGAGCAGTACTTC | CASSLRLSVDEQYF
few | TRBJ2-1 | TRBD2 | TRBV12-3/TRBV12-4 | TGTGCCAGCAGTGCAAGACTAGCGGGAGGTAAATACAATGAGCAGTTCTTC | CASSARLAGGKYNEQFF
few | TRBJ1-3 | - | TRBV20-1 | TGCAGTGCTAGAGATATTTTAAACACAGCGCTCTCTGGAAACACCATATATTTT | CSARDILNTALSGNTIYF
few | TRBJ2-2 | - | TRBV3-1 | TGTGCCAGCAGCCAAGCCACCGTGAACACCGGGGAGCTGTTTTTT | CASSQATVNTGELFF
many | TRBJ1-5 | TRBD1 | TRBV6-1 | TGTGCCAGCAGAGAGGGGGCGGGCAATCAGCCCCAGCATTTT | CASREGAGNQPQHF
few | TRBJ1-3 | - | TRBV9 | TGTGCCAGCAGCGTTTCACAGGGAATTGGAAACACCATATATTTT | CASSVSQGIGNTIYF
- | TRBJ2-7 | - | TRBV20-1 | TGCAGTGCTAGAGATTATCTGGGACCGTACTACGAGCAGTACTTC | CSARDYLGPYYEQYF
- | TRBJ1-1 | TRBD1 | TRBV5-1 | TGCGCCAGCAGCTTGCCGACAGGGTCGAACACTGAAGCTTTCTTT | CASSLPTGSNTEAFF
many | TRBJ1-4 | - | TRBV7-9 | TGTGCCAGCAGCTTAGAGTTGGGGATTAATGAAAAACTGTTTTTT | CASSLELGINEKLFF
few | TRBJ2-2 | - | TRBV18 | TGTGCCAGCTCACGACTAGAATCTTCGGTCCACACCGGGGAGCTGTTTTTT | CASSRLESSVHTGELFF
- | TRBJ2-1 | - | TRBV19 | TGTGCCAGTAGTCCGGGTCATAGCTCCTACAATGAGCAGTTCTTC | CASSPGHSSYNEQFF
many | TRBJ2-7 | - | TRBV10-3 | TGTGCCATCAGTGATCCATACGAGCAGTACTTC | CAISDPYEQYF
few | TRBJ2-4 | TRBD2 | TRBV20-1 | TGCAGTGCTGGGGGACTAGCGGGGATCAAAAACATTCAGTACTTC | CSAGGLAGIKNIQYF
few | TRBJ2-5 | TRBD2 | TRBV27 | TGTGCCAGCACCGGTAGCGGGAGGTCTGTGACCCAGTACTTC | CASTGSGRSVTQYF
many | TRBJ2-7 | TRBD1 | TRBV6-1 | TGTGCCAGCAGGTTAAAGACAGGGAGTTACGAGCAGTACTTC | CASRLKTGSYEQYF